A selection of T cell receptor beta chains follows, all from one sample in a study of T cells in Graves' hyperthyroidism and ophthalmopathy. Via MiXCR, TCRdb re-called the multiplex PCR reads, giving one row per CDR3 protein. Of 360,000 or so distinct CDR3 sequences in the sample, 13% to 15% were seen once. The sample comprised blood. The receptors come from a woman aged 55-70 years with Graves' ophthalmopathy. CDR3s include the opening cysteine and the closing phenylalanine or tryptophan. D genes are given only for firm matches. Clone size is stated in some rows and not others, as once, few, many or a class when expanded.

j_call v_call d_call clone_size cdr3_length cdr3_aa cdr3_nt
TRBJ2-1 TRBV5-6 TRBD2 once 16 CASSAGGGSSYNEQFF TGTGCCAGCAGCGCAGGCGGGGGGAGCTCCTACAATGAGCAGTTCTTC
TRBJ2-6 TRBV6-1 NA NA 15 CAVGQFSSGANVLTF TGTGCCGTCGGACAGTTCAGCTCTGGGGCCAACGTCCTGACTTTC
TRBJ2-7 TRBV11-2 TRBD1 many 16 CASSLGRDRAIYEQYF TGTGCCAGCAGCTTAGGACGGGACAGGGCGATCTACGAGCAGTACTTC
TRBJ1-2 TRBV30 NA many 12 CAWSVLTNGYTF TGTGCCTGGAGTGTTCTGACAAATGGCTACACCTTC
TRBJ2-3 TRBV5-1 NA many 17 CASSLRGGGTSTDTQYF TGCGCCAGCAGCTTGCGCGGAGGGGGCACTAGCACAGATACGCAGTATTTT
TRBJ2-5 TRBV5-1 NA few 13 CASSPEGRETQYF TGCGCCAGCAGCCCAGAGGGTAGGGAGACCCAGTACTTC
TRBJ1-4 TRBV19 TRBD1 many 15 CASSAQGATNEKLFF TGTGCCAGTAGTGCCCAGGGGGCGACTAATGAAAAACTGTTTTTT
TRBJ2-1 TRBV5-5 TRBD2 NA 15 CASRTGLAPYNEQFF TGTGCCAGCAGAACAGGACTAGCGCCTTACAATGAGCAGTTCTTC
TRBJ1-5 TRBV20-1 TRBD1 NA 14 CSALGDRGNQPQHF TGCAGTGCTCTGGGAGACAGGGGCAATCAGCCCCAGCATTTT
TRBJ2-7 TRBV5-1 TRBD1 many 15 CASSLGRTGGHEQYF TGCGCCAGCAGCTTGGGCCGGACAGGGGGCCACGAGCAGTACTTC
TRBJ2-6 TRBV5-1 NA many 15 CASSLGQAGANVLTF TGCGCCAGCAGCTTGGGACAGGCTGGGGCCAACGTCCTGACTTTC
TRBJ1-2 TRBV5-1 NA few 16 CASSSTASPLNYGYTF TGCGCCAGCAGCTCGACAGCATCCCCATTAAACTATGGCTACACCTTC
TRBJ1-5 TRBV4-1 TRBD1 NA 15 CTSSPDRVSNQPQHF TGCACCAGCAGCCCGGACAGGGTAAGCAATCAGCCCCAGCATTTT
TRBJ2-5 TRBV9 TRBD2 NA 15 CASSAAPTGGETQYF TGTGCCAGCAGCGCAGCCCCGACGGGAGGCGAGACCCAGTACTTC
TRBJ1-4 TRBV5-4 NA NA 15 CASSLGGRSFEKLFF TGTGCCAGCAGCTTGGGGGGGCGCTCCTTTGAAAAACTGTTTTTT
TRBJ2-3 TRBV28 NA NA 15 CGSGRTEIFTGAQYF TGTGGGTCGGGAAGGACAGAAATTTTCACGGGGGCGCAGTATTTT
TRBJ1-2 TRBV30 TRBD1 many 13 CAWSANRGQGYTF TGTGCCTGGAGTGCGAACAGGGGGCAAGGCTACACCTTC
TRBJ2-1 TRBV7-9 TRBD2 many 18 CASSLAVGREEAYNEQFF TGTGCCAGCAGCTTAGCGGTGGGGCGGGAGGAAGCCTACAATGAGCAGTTCTTC
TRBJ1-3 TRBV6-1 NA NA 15 CASSEMGVGSDTIYF TGTGCCAGCAGTGAAATGGGGGTGGGGTCGGACACCATATATTTT
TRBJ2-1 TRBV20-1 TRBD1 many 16 CSARDPDRSSYNEQFF TGCAGTGCTAGAGATCCGGACAGGAGCTCCTACAATGAGCAGTTCTTC
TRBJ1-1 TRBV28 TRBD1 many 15 CASSSGQGSNTEAFF TGTGCCAGCAGTTCAGGACAGGGCTCGAACACTGAAGCTTTCTTT
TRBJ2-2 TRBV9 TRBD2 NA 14 CASSVLAETGELFF TGTGCCAGCAGCGTTCTAGCGGAGACCGGGGAGCTGTTTTTT
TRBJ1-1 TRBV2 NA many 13 CASIRQGLPEAFF TGTGCCAGCATCCGTCAGGGACTCCCTGAAGCTTTCTTT
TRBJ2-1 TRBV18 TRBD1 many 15 CASSPPTGLNNEQFF TGTGCCAGCTCACCGCCGACAGGGTTAAACAATGAGCAGTTCTTC
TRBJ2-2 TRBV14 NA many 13 CASSPENTGELFF TGTGCCAGCTCACCCGAAAACACCGGGGAGCTGTTTTTT
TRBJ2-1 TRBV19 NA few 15 CASSPLSGVHNEQFF TGTGCCAGTAGTCCCCTTTCGGGAGTTCACAATGAGCAGTTCTTC
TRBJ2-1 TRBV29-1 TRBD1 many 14 CSVVGTGGYNEQFF TGCAGCGTTGTAGGGACAGGGGGTTACAATGAGCAGTTCTTC
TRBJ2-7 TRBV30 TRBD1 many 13 CAWVQGVSYEQYF TGTGCCTGGGTACAGGGGGTCTCCTACGAGCAGTACTTC
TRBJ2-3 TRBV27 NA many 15 CASSPLERHTDTQYF TGTGCCAGCAGTCCTCTTGAGCGGCACACAGATACGCAGTATTTT
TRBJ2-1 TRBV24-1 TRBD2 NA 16 CATSDFREGNYNEQFF TGTGCCACCAGTGATTTCCGGGAGGGAAACTACAATGAGCAGTTCTTC
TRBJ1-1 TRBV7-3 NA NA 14 CASSSSPQNTEAFF TGTGCCAGCAGCAGCAGCCCGCAGAACACTGAAGCTTTCTTT
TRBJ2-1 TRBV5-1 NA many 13 CASRHAEKDEQFF TGCGCCAGCAGACACGCCGAGAAGGATGAGCAGTTCTTC
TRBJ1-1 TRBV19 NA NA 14 CASSKGEIDTEAFF TGTGCCAGTAGTAAAGGGGAGATAGACACTGAAGCTTTCTTT
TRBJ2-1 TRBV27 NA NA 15 CASTPQWGLVNEQFF TGTGCCAGCACCCCCCAATGGGGGTTGGTCAATGAGCAGTTCTTC
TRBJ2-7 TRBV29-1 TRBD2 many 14 CSVSSGGSAYEQYF TGCAGCGTTTCTTCTGGCGGGAGTGCCTACGAGCAGTACTTC
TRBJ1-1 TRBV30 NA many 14 CAWSVVPRNTEAFF TGTGCCTGGAGTGTGGTTCCCAGGAACACTGAAGCTTTCTTT
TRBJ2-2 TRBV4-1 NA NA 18 CASSQLEGERTRTGELFF TGCGCCAGCAGCCAATTGGAAGGGGAGAGGACACGGACCGGGGAGCTGTTTTTT
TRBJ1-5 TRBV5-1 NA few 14 CASSLEFGNQPQHF TGCGCCAGCAGCTTGGAATTTGGAAATCAGCCCCAGCATTTT
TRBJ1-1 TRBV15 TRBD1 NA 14 CATSRGGGGHEAFF TGTGCCACCAGCAGAGGGGGAGGGGGCCATGAAGCTTTCTTT
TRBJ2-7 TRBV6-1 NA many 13 CASGQENLDEQYF TGTGCCAGCGGGCAGGAAAACTTGGACGAGCAGTACTTC
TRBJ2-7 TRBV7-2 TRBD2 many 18 CASSLASGLAYDSYEQYF TGTGCCAGCAGCTTAGCGTCCGGACTAGCATATGACTCCTACGAGCAGTACTTC
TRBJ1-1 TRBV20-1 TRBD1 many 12 CSVDRENTEAFF TGCAGTGTCGACAGGGAGAACACTGAAGCTTTCTTT
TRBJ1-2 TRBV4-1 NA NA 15 CASSQPARGNYGYTF TGCGCCAGCAGCCAGCCCGCGCGAGGTAACTATGGCTACACCTTC
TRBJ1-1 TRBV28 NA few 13 CASSLSKNTEAFF TGTGCCAGCAGTTTATCCAAGAACACTGAAGCTTTCTTT
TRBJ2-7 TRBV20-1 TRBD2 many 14 CSAQDGGRENEQYF TGCAGTGCCCAGGATGGCGGGAGGGAAAACGAGCAGTACTTC
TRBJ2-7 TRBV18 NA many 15 CASSPLAGTPNEQYF TGTGCCAGCTCACCACTGGCGGGGACTCCCAACGAGCAGTACTTC
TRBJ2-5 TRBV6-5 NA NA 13 CASSYSPGETQYF TGTGCCAGCAGTTACTCTCCGGGGGAGACCCAGTACTTC
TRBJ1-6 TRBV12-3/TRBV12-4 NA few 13 CASKTGGNSPLHF TGTGCCAGCAAGACCGGCGGGAATTCACCCCTCCACTTT
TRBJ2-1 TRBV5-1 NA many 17 CASSLIPGTGSYNEQFF TGCGCCAGCAGCTTGATCCCCGGGACGGGATCCTACAATGAGCAGTTCTTC
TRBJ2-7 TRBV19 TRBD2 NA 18 CASSPFRGRALGLDEQYF TGTGCCAGTAGCCCGTTTCGGGGGAGGGCCCTCGGCTTGGACGAGCAGTACTTC
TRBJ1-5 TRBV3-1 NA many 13 CASSQTGPVPQHF TGTGCCAGCAGCCAGACAGGTCCAGTGCCCCAGCATTTT
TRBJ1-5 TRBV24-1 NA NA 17 CATSDQRDPEINQPQHF TGTGCCACCAGTGACCAGAGGGACCCCGAGATCAATCAGCCCCAGCATTTT
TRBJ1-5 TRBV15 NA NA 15 CATSSRLDSNQPQHF TGTGCCACCAGTAGCCGACTGGATAGCAATCAGCCCCAGCATTTT